These T cell receptor beta chains were read from a single sample in a study of human CD8 memory T cell subsets. TCRdb reprocessed the 5' RACE reads, with one entry per CDR3 protein and no DNA. The sample totals 5,500 to 9,000 distinct CDR3 sequences; its top ten clones hold around 21%. The specimen sequenced was CD8+ T cells from PBMCs. These receptors were collected from a human donor in good health. Each CDR3 is given with its conserved first and last residue. Size tells how often a clone was seen (once, few, many) or the class of an expanded clone, and some rows leave it out.

j_call | v_call | clone_size | cdr3_aa
TRBJ1-2 | TRBV4-3 | medium-sized | CASSQERNHYGYTF
TRBJ2-7 | TRBV10-3 | - | CAIGQGYEQYF
TRBJ2-5 | TRBV7-2 | - | CASSLSSGALQETQYF
TRBJ1-2 | TRBV10-1 | medium-sized | CASSGADNYGYTF
TRBJ1-4 | TRBV28 | medium-sized | CASSPPRGKLFF
TRBJ2-1 | TRBV4-2 | - | CASSQEAATPYNEQFF
TRBJ2-3 | TRBV5-4 | - | CASSLRPGQGSPNTQYF
TRBJ2-7 | TRBV6-6 | - | CASSYSRVGGEQYF
TRBJ2-4 | TRBV7-9 | medium-sized | CASSPEGGTIAKNIQYF
TRBJ2-1 | TRBV29-1 | medium-sized | CSTPGQGYNEQFF
TRBJ2-5 | TRBV2 | - | CASSEASVTSGGETQYF
TRBJ1-1 | TRBV9 | - | CASAHGGVRTEAFF
TRBJ2-1 | TRBV2 | - | CASSELTALNEQFF
TRBJ2-7 | TRBV5-1 | - | CASSYEGTGDYEQYF
TRBJ2-1 | TRBV7-9 | - | CAITDTYNEQFF
TRBJ1-1 | TRBV20-1 | - | CSARDGYSDTEAFF
TRBJ2-1 | TRBV12-3/TRBV12-4 | - | CASSFSSGAYNEQFF
TRBJ2-1 | TRBV2 | - | CASRPRGSSYNEQFF
TRBJ1-1 | TRBV5-1 | medium-sized | CASSLGQGVAEAFF
TRBJ1-1 | TRBV7-9 | - | CASSNMDSLEAFF
TRBJ2-3 | TRBV14 | - | CASSQATTSTDTQYF
TRBJ2-1 | TRBV9 | - | CASSVGGTGNEQFF
TRBJ1-1 | TRBV11-3 | - | CASSLVQGAEAFF
TRBJ2-1 | TRBV29-1 | - | CSVGSGVYNEQFF
TRBJ2-4 | TRBV27 | - | CASSGGGENIQYF
TRBJ2-2 | TRBV5-8 | - | CASSLQGATGELFF
TRBJ1-2 | TRBV5-5 | - | CASSLPGQLTGYTF
TRBJ2-3 | TRBV15 | - | CATSRDGTSLYF
TRBJ2-1 | TRBV7-9 | - | CASSDTGRLALQFF
TRBJ2-1 | TRBV24-1 | - | CATSDSVRLASGEQFF
TRBJ2-1 | TRBV7-9 | medium-sized | CASSLGGGKSSYNEQFF
TRBJ2-1 | TRBV3-1 | - | CASSQEETSGAISYNEQFF
TRBJ2-5 | TRBV3-1 | - | CASSPERDGEGETQYF
TRBJ2-4 | TRBV6-6 | - | CASSLGQGNIQYF
TRBJ2-7 | TRBV20-1 | - | CSARGRAELNEQYF
TRBJ1-3 | TRBV28 | - | CASTFGGARNTIYF
TRBJ2-6 | TRBV4-3 | - | CASSQETGSGANVLTF
TRBJ2-7 | TRBV7-9 | - | CASSSGLTYEQYF
TRBJ2-7 | TRBV7-2 | - | CASSWGQGSYEQYF
TRBJ2-2 | TRBV25-1 | - | CASSEQDADTGELFF
TRBJ2-5 | TRBV6-6 | - | CASSYSEAGETQYF
TRBJ1-1 | TRBV7-8 | - | CASSSWGRGDTEAFF
TRBJ1-5 | TRBV27 | - | CASSLGGEPQHF
TRBJ2-7 | TRBV25-1 | - | CASSGGSSYEQYF
TRBJ2-7 | TRBV12-3/TRBV12-4 | medium-sized | CASSLAEGSYEQYF
TRBJ1-4 | TRBV7-9 | - | CASSLVSAGDNEKLFF
TRBJ2-1 | TRBV11-2 | - | CASSQGSRNEQFF
TRBJ2-1 | TRBV14 | - | CASSLDWSDSYNEQFF
TRBJ2-2 | TRBV11-2 | - | CASSSARSSGELFF
TRBJ1-2 | TRBV28 | - | CASSPRTDRYGYTF
TRBJ2-1 | TRBV20-1 | - | CSARPGTSEVNEQFF
TRBJ1-1 | TRBV7-6 | - | CASSLGGGYTEAFF
TRBJ2-3 | TRBV4-2 | - | CASSHYGDKNTDTQYF
TRBJ2-1 | TRBV28 | - | CASSPGLASYNEQFF
TRBJ2-2 | TRBV12-3/TRBV12-4 | - | CASSLGGARRELFF
TRBJ2-5 | TRBV5-1 | - | CASSPYTTGGQETQYF
TRBJ2-1 | TRBV29-1 | medium-sized | CSVENPSRGVNEQFF
TRBJ1-2 | TRBV20-1 | - | CSARGLSEGANYGYTF